Listed below are T cell receptor beta chains from one sample, sequenced in a study of T cells in Graves' hyperthyroidism and ophthalmopathy. TCRdb re-derived calls from the multiplex PCR reads in MiXCR, one entry per CDR3 protein. Of roughly 280,000 distinct CDR3 sequences listed, over 15% are singletons. Material: blood. The receptors stem from a woman in her sixties with Graves' ophthalmopathy. CDR3s include the opening cysteine and the closing phenylalanine or tryptophan. The D gene is left open where the match is weak. The size field is filled for only some rows; it gives once, few, many or a size class.

TRBJ2-1 | . | TRBV7-2 | many | TGTGCCAGCGGACAGACCAATGAGCAGTTCTTC | CASGQTNEQFF
TRBJ2-2 | . | TRBV15 | few | TGTGCCACCAGCAGGGGGGGCGACGGGGAGCTGTTTTTT | CATSRGGDGELFF
TRBJ2-1 | . | TRBV27 | few | TGTGCCAGCAGTTTGGGGACTCGCGTGGGGGCAGGGCAGTTCTTC | CASSLGTRVGAGQFF
TRBJ1-2 | TRBD1 | TRBV6-1 | many | TGTGCCAGCAGTAAAAACAACAGGGGACAAGGCTACACCTTC | CASSKNNRGQGYTF
TRBJ1-5 | . | TRBV19 | . | TGTGCCAGTAGTATTCAGTGGAGGGGCTATCAGCCCCAGCATTTT | CASSIQWRGYQPQHF
TRBJ2-5 | TRBD1 | TRBV5-5 | . | TGTGCCAGCACCACTGCGGCGGGACAGGGTGAGACCCAGTACTTC | CASTTAAGQGETQYF
TRBJ2-1 | TRBD2 | TRBV5-1 | many | TGCGCCAGCAGCTTGATGCGGGGGGATACCTACAATGAGCAGTTCTTC | CASSLMRGDTYNEQFF
TRBJ2-3 | . | TRBV11-2 | many | TGTGCCAGCACGTACACAGATACGCAGTATTTT | CASTYTDTQYF
TRBJ1-1 | . | TRBV28 | many | TGTGCCAGCAGTTTAAGGTTTGGGAACACTGAAGCTTTCTTT | CASSLRFGNTEAFF
TRBJ2-7 | . | TRBV7-2 | many | TGTGCCAGCAGCTTATCGGGGTACGAGCAGTACTTC | CASSLSGYEQYF
TRBJ2-5 | . | TRBV7-2 | many | TGTGCCAGCAGCTTTAATCAGGGGGAGGAAGAGACCCAGTACTTC | CASSFNQGEEETQYF
TRBJ2-7 | TRBD1 | TRBV20-1 | . | TGCAGTGCTCTAAACCCCCGGGACAGCGCCTACGAGCAGTACTTC | CSALNPRDSAYEQYF
TRBJ2-6 | TRBD1 | TRBV6-2/TRBV6-3 | few | TGTGCCATCAGGACAGGGGGCTCTGGGGCCAACGTCCTGACTTTC | CAIRTGGSGANVLTF
TRBJ2-3 | . | TRBV4-3 | few | TGCGCCAGCAGCCAAGAGGGGGCCCCACGGGGTACGCAGTATTTT | CASSQEGAPRGTQYF
TRBJ2-3 | . | TRBV27 | . | TGTGCCACCGGGACCCCCGAGGGTACGCAGTATTTT | CATGTPEGTQYF
TRBJ1-5 | . | TRBV4-1 | . | TGCGCCAGCAGCCAAGAGGGGAAGGACCTAAATCAGCCCCAGCATTTT | CASSQEGKDLNQPQHF
TRBJ2-5 | . | TRBV20-1 | . | TGCAGTGCTAGAGAATGGAGAGAGACCCAGTACTTC | CSAREWRETQYF
TRBJ2-1 | . | TRBV4-1 | . | TGCGCCAGCAGCCAAGGCCCCAATGAGCAGTTCTTC | CASSQGPNEQFF
TRBJ2-6 | . | TRBV3-1 | many | TGTGCCAGCAGCCAAGATACCTCTGGGGCCAACGTCCTGACTTTC | CASSQDTSGANVLTF
TRBJ1-1 | . | TRBV2 | many | TGTGCCAGCAGTGTGTCACCGGGACGAACGATGAACACTGAAGCTTTCTTT | CASSVSPGRTMNTEAFF
TRBJ1-5 | . | TRBV20-1 | many | TGCAGTGCTGGACGGACAAGGGGCAATCAGCCCCAGCATTTT | CSAGRTRGNQPQHF
TRBJ2-7 | TRBD1 | TRBV5-1 | . | TGCGCCAGCAGCTTTGAGGGGGCGGTTTACGAGCAGTACTTC | CASSFEGAVYEQYF
TRBJ2-2 | TRBD2 | TRBV28 | few | TGTGCCAGCAGTCGGGGGAGCGGGAGTAGGACCGGGGAGCTGTTTTTT | CASSRGSGSRTGELFF
TRBJ1-1 | TRBD1 | TRBV5-5 | many | TGTGCCAGCAGCGTGACAGGGGTAAGATACGCTGAAGCTTTCTTT | CASSVTGVRYAEAFF
TRBJ2-3 | . | TRBV7-2 | . | TGTGCCAGCAGAATCCGGCCCGGGATGGAGGATACGCAGTATTTT | CASRIRPGMEDTQYF
TRBJ2-7 | . | TRBV20-1 | many | TGCAGTGCTAGAGGACAGAGGGACTACGAGCAGTACTTC | CSARGQRDYEQYF
TRBJ1-4 | . | TRBV5-5 | many | TGTGCCAGCAGCCGACATATGGATAGTGCAACTAATGAAAAACTGTTTTTT | CASSRHMDSATNEKLFF
TRBJ1-1 | . | TRBV18 | many | TGTGCCAGCTCACCGATGAACACTGAAGCTTTCTTT | CASSPMNTEAFF
TRBJ1-1 | . | TRBV7-2 | few | TGTGCCAGCAGCTTAATAGGGCCGGGGACTGAAGCTTTCTTT | CASSLIGPGTEAFF
TRBJ2-7 | . | TRBV7-2 | many | TGTGCCAGCAGCCCCGACAGGTTCTCCTACGAGCAGTACTTC | CASSPDRFSYEQYF
TRBJ2-2 | . | TRBV2 | many | TGTGCCAGCAGCGCCCCTGCGAACACACCGAACACCGGGGAGCTGTTTTTT | CASSAPANTPNTGELFF
TRBJ1-4 | . | TRBV28 | . | TGTGCCAGCAGTACCTCGGGACACATCGAGAATGAAAAACTGTTTTTT | CASSTSGHIENEKLFF
TRBJ1-2 | . | TRBV25-1 | few | TGTGCCAGCAGTGCCGGACAGATCTATGGCTACACCTTC | CASSAGQIYGYTF